Listed below are T cell receptor beta chains from one sample, sequenced in a study of identical twins. TCRdb re-analysed the 5' RACE reads in MiXCR, keeping a single row per CDR3 protein. The sample yields 450,000 or so distinct CDR3 sequences, 13% to 15% seen once. This sample was shared with a second study, whose subject was yellow fever vaccine responses in identical twins.

Sequenced material: CD4+ T cells sorted from blood. All receptors derive from a young woman in good health. CDR3s include the opening cysteine and the closing phenylalanine or tryptophan. Fields, in order: J gene, clone size, V gene, D gene, CDR3 DNA, CDR3 protein. The D gene is left open where the match is weak. The listing skips clone size in some rows; elsewhere it reads once, few, many or a size class.

j_gene: TRBJ1-2
abundance: -
v_gene: TRBV10-3
d_gene: -
CDR3nt: TGTGCCATCTTCCAGGGACTCAACTATGGCTACACCTTC
CDR3aa: CAIFQGLNYGYTF

j_gene: TRBJ2-1
abundance: -
v_gene: TRBV9
d_gene: -
CDR3nt: TGTGCCAGCAGCGTCGAGCGTGTTGCGGGGTACAATGAGCAGTTCTTC
CDR3aa: CASSVERVAGYNEQFF

j_gene: TRBJ2-1
abundance: few
v_gene: TRBV12-3/TRBV12-4
d_gene: -
CDR3nt: TGTGCCAGCAGTTTATGGGACTCCTACAATGAGCAGTTCTTC
CDR3aa: CASSLWDSYNEQFF

j_gene: TRBJ2-7
abundance: -
v_gene: TRBV7-9
d_gene: TRBD1
CDR3nt: TGTGCCAGCAGCTTAGCCTTGACAGGGGGAGAATCCTACGAGCAGTACTTC
CDR3aa: CASSLALTGGESYEQYF

j_gene: TRBJ2-5
abundance: -
v_gene: TRBV24-1
d_gene: -
CDR3nt: TGTGCCACCAGTGATCCTTCGATACCGGGTGGTAGGGAGACCCAGTACTTC
CDR3aa: CATSDPSIPGGRETQYF

j_gene: TRBJ2-7
abundance: few
v_gene: TRBV12-5
d_gene: TRBD1
CDR3nt: TGTGCTAGTGGTTTGGACTCGGGACAGGGGTGGAGGGGGCAGTACTTC
CDR3aa: CASGLDSGQGWRGQYF

j_gene: TRBJ1-1
abundance: -
v_gene: TRBV4-1
d_gene: -
CDR3nt: TGCGCCAGCAGCCGAGAGACGGTTGTCACTGAAGCTTTCTTT
CDR3aa: CASSRETVVTEAFF

j_gene: TRBJ2-1
abundance: few
v_gene: TRBV4-3
d_gene: TRBD2
CDR3nt: TGCGCCAGCAGCCAAGTAGAATTCAGGGGGATACTAGCGGGAGCTCCTATGCACAATGAGCAGTTCTTC
CDR3aa: CASSQVEFRGILAGAPMHNEQFF

j_gene: TRBJ2-4
abundance: many
v_gene: TRBV12-3/TRBV12-4
d_gene: TRBD1
CDR3nt: TGTGCCAGCAGCACGGGACAGGGATCAAAAAACATTCAGTACTTC
CDR3aa: CASSTGQGSKNIQYF

j_gene: TRBJ2-7
abundance: few
v_gene: TRBV28
d_gene: -
CDR3nt: TGTGCCAGCAGTTTCCGAATTGCAGGCGACGAGCAGTACTTC
CDR3aa: CASSFRIAGDEQYF

j_gene: TRBJ2-7
abundance: few
v_gene: TRBV5-1
d_gene: TRBD1
CDR3nt: TGCGCCAGCAGCTTTAACCCACCGCAAGACAGGGTAGACTACGAGCAGTACTTC
CDR3aa: CASSFNPPQDRVDYEQYF

j_gene: TRBJ2-7
abundance: -
v_gene: TRBV29-1
d_gene: TRBD1
CDR3nt: TGCAGCGCCCGGACAGGGCCCTACGAGCAGTACTTC
CDR3aa: CSARTGPYEQYF

j_gene: TRBJ2-2
abundance: many
v_gene: TRBV3-1
d_gene: -
CDR3nt: TGTGCCAGCAGCCACTCGGACACCGGGGAGCTGTTTTTT
CDR3aa: CASSHSDTGELFF

j_gene: TRBJ2-1
abundance: few
v_gene: TRBV4-2
d_gene: -
CDR3nt: TGTGCCAGCAGCCAAGATAGCAGCGGCTCCTACAATGAGCAGTTCTTC
CDR3aa: CASSQDSSGSYNEQFF

j_gene: TRBJ2-7
abundance: few
v_gene: TRBV7-9
d_gene: -
CDR3nt: TGTGCCAGCAGCCAGGGGACAAGCGAGCAGTACTTC
CDR3aa: CASSQGTSEQYF

j_gene: TRBJ2-2
abundance: -
v_gene: TRBV15
d_gene: -
CDR3nt: TGTGCCACCAGCAGAGAGAGGAGAGGCGCGAACACCGGGGAGCTGTTTTTT
CDR3aa: CATSRERRGANTGELFF

j_gene: TRBJ2-5
abundance: few
v_gene: TRBV9
d_gene: TRBD2
CDR3nt: TGTGCCAGCAGCGTAGAGTCCGGGACTAGCGGGGGGAACCAAGAGACCCAGTACTTC
CDR3aa: CASSVESGTSGGNQETQYF

j_gene: TRBJ2-4
abundance: -
v_gene: TRBV12-3/TRBV12-4
d_gene: TRBD1
CDR3nt: TGTGCCAGCAGTTTAGGGGCACCGGGACAGGGGGAAAAGTACTTC
CDR3aa: CASSLGAPGQGEKYF

j_gene: TRBJ2-3
abundance: -
v_gene: TRBV29-1
d_gene: -
CDR3nt: TGCAGCGTTGAGGACGTACTGGGACAACCGCAGTATTTT
CDR3aa: CSVEDVLGQPQYF

j_gene: TRBJ1-1
abundance: -
v_gene: TRBV6-2/TRBV6-3
d_gene: -
CDR3nt: TGTGCCAGCAGTTACCAGACCTCAGGCGGCACTGAAGCTTTCTTT
CDR3aa: CASSYQTSGGTEAFF

j_gene: TRBJ1-1
abundance: many
v_gene: TRBV12-5
d_gene: -
CDR3nt: TGTGCTAGTGGTTTGGACAGGCGAATGAACACTGAAGCTTTCTTT
CDR3aa: CASGLDRRMNTEAFF

j_gene: TRBJ2-7
abundance: few
v_gene: TRBV20-1
d_gene: -
CDR3nt: TGCAGTGCTAGTGGCAGGGACTACGAGCAGTACTTC
CDR3aa: CSASGRDYEQYF

j_gene: TRBJ1-1
abundance: -
v_gene: TRBV5-4
d_gene: -
CDR3nt: TGTGCCAGCAGCCCCTGGGGGATAAACACTGAAGCTTTCTTT
CDR3aa: CASSPWGINTEAFF

j_gene: TRBJ1-1
abundance: -
v_gene: TRBV20-1
d_gene: TRBD1
CDR3nt: TGCAGTGCTGCAGGGGGCACGTACACTGAAGCTTTCTTT
CDR3aa: CSAAGGTYTEAFF

j_gene: TRBJ2-1
abundance: -
v_gene: TRBV3-1
d_gene: -
CDR3nt: TGTGCCAGCAGCCAATTTCTTAGCTTGGGTACAGAAACAAACAATGAGCAGTTCTTC
CDR3aa: CASSQFLSLGTETNNEQFF

j_gene: TRBJ2-3
abundance: -
v_gene: TRBV7-6
d_gene: -
CDR3nt: TGTGCCAGCAGCATCACGGGGTCCGACACAGATACGCAGTATTTT
CDR3aa: CASSITGSDTDTQYF

j_gene: TRBJ2-1
abundance: -
v_gene: TRBV7-9
d_gene: -
CDR3nt: TGTGCCAGCAGCGGTCAGGGGCCAAATGAGCAGTTCTTC
CDR3aa: CASSGQGPNEQFF

j_gene: TRBJ1-2
abundance: -
v_gene: TRBV6-1
d_gene: TRBD1
CDR3nt: TGTGCCAGCAGTCGGGTCCCGGGACAGGGGTATGGCTACACCTTC
CDR3aa: CASSRVPGQGYGYTF

j_gene: TRBJ2-6
abundance: -
v_gene: TRBV5-1
d_gene: -
CDR3nt: TGCGCCAGCAGTCGTAGAGAGGGGGCCAACGTCCTGACTTTC
CDR3aa: CASSRREGANVLTF

j_gene: TRBJ2-4
abundance: few
v_gene: TRBV20-1
d_gene: TRBD1
CDR3nt: TGCAGTGCTAGGGCAGGGGGCATGAACATTCAGTACTTC
CDR3aa: CSARAGGMNIQYF

j_gene: TRBJ2-1
abundance: -
v_gene: TRBV12-3/TRBV12-4
d_gene: TRBD2
CDR3nt: TGTGCCAGCAGTTTTATAGCGGGAGGGGAAGATGAGCAGTTCTTC
CDR3aa: CASSFIAGGEDEQFF

j_gene: TRBJ2-5
abundance: few
v_gene: TRBV27
d_gene: -
CDR3nt: TGTGCCAGCACCCCCAGGGGGGGAGCAAGAGAGACCCAGTACTTC
CDR3aa: CASTPRGGARETQYF

j_gene: TRBJ2-6
abundance: few
v_gene: TRBV6-2/TRBV6-3
d_gene: -
CDR3nt: TGTGCCAGCAGTGTAAGGGGGACTGGGGCCAACGTCCTGACTTTC
CDR3aa: CASSVRGTGANVLTF

j_gene: TRBJ2-5
abundance: -
v_gene: TRBV10-1
d_gene: -
CDR3nt: TGCGCCAGCAGTAGGGATCTAGGGAACCCCCAGTACTTC
CDR3aa: CASSRDLGNPQYF

j_gene: TRBJ2-7
abundance: few
v_gene: TRBV6-1
d_gene: TRBD1
CDR3nt: TGTGCCAGCAGTGACGTCAGGGGGTACGAGCAGTACTTC
CDR3aa: CASSDVRGYEQYF